A selection of T cell receptor beta chains follows, all from one sample in a study of blood T cell repertoires in COVID-19. Profiling relied on immunoSEQ multiplex PCR, and the TCRdb table lists in-frame clones only, not all of them. The data hold 170,000 or so clones, with almost 80% observed a single time. The sample taken for sequencing was peripheral blood. The receptors come from a woman in her seventies with acute or convalescent COVID-19. CDR3s include the opening cysteine and the closing phenylalanine or tryptophan. Each record gives: CDR3 length, clone size, V gene, J gene, D gene, CDR3 protein, CDR3 DNA. The D gene is left open where the match is weak. Some rows have no size entry. The others give once, few or many, or a class for an expanded clone.

CDR3 length: 17
clone size: once
V gene: TRBV4-1
J gene: TRBJ2-3
D gene: TRBD2
CDR3 protein: CASSQRTAGVGGDTQYF
CDR3 DNA: TGCGCCAGCAGCCAGCGGACGGCGGGAGTTGGTGGAGATACGCAGTATTTT

CDR3 length: 16
clone size: NA
V gene: TRBV2
J gene: TRBJ2-7
D gene: TRBD1
CDR3 protein: CASIDVGQGNSYEQYF
CDR3 DNA: TGTGCCAGCATAGACGTAGGACAGGGAAATTCCTACGAGCAGTACTTC

CDR3 length: 12
clone size: NA
V gene: TRBV2
J gene: TRBJ2-5
D gene: TRBD1
CDR3 protein: CASRGTGVTQYF
CDR3 DNA: TGTGCCAGCAGGGGGACAGGCGTGACCCAGTACTTC

CDR3 length: 14
clone size: NA
V gene: TRBV5-1
J gene: TRBJ1-1
D gene: NA
CDR3 protein: CASRPLQGSTEAFF
CDR3 DNA: TGCGCCAGCAGGCCCCTTCAGGGTAGCACTGAAGCTTTCTTT

CDR3 length: 17
clone size: NA
V gene: TRBV11-3
J gene: TRBJ1-5
D gene: NA
CDR3 protein: CASSLVGPANSNQPQHF
CDR3 DNA: TGTGCCAGCAGCTTAGTTGGGCCGGCTAATAGCAATCAGCCCCAGCATTTT

CDR3 length: 13
clone size: NA
V gene: TRBV19
J gene: TRBJ1-1
D gene: TRBD1
CDR3 protein: CASRDRGNTEAFF
CDR3 DNA: TGTGCCAGTAGGGACAGGGGGAACACTGAAGCTTTCTTT

CDR3 length: 15
clone size: NA
V gene: TRBV7-9
J gene: TRBJ2-2
D gene: NA
CDR3 protein: CASSPLPGSTGELFF
CDR3 DNA: TGTGCCAGCAGCCCCCTCCCGGGGTCGACCGGGGAGCTGTTTTTT

CDR3 length: 15
clone size: NA
V gene: TRBV19
J gene: TRBJ2-5
D gene: TRBD2
CDR3 protein: CASSDRGGIQETQYF
CDR3 DNA: TGTGCCAGTAGTGACCGGGGAGGGATCCAAGAGACCCAGTACTTC

CDR3 length: 16
clone size: NA
V gene: TRBV4-2
J gene: TRBJ2-3
D gene: TRBD2
CDR3 protein: CASSQTMGSGKDTQYF
CDR3 DNA: TGTGCCAGCAGCCAAACGATGGGGAGCGGGAAGGATACGCAGTATTTT

CDR3 length: 16
clone size: NA
V gene: TRBV6-1
J gene: TRBJ2-2
D gene: TRBD2
CDR3 protein: CASSANSGRSAGELFF
CDR3 DNA: TGTGCCAGCAGTGCGAATAGCGGGAGATCGGCCGGGGAGCTGTTTTTT

CDR3 length: 15
clone size: NA
V gene: TRBV25-1
J gene: TRBJ2-7
D gene: TRBD1
CDR3 protein: CASRAGTGANYEQYF
CDR3 DNA: TGTGCCAGCAGAGCCGGGACAGGAGCGAACTACGAGCAGTACTTC

CDR3 length: 13
clone size: NA
V gene: TRBV19
J gene: TRBJ1-5
D gene: NA
CDR3 protein: CASTQVRGQPQHF
CDR3 DNA: TGTGCCAGCACCCAGGTTCGGGGGCAGCCCCAGCATTTT

CDR3 length: 15
clone size: NA
V gene: TRBV19
J gene: TRBJ1-5
D gene: TRBD1
CDR3 protein: CASSFTGGGNQPQHF
CDR3 DNA: TGTGCCAGTAGTTTTACAGGGGGAGGCAATCAGCCCCAGCATTTT

CDR3 length: 16
clone size: NA
V gene: TRBV7-3
J gene: TRBJ2-1
D gene: TRBD2
CDR3 protein: CASSLTPTSGKGEQFF
CDR3 DNA: TGTGCCAGCAGCTTAACGCCTACTAGCGGGAAAGGTGAGCAGTTCTTC

CDR3 length: 15
clone size: NA
V gene: TRBV18
J gene: TRBJ2-2
D gene: TRBD1
CDR3 protein: CASSPDRGWIGELFF
CDR3 DNA: TGTGCCAGCTCACCGGACAGGGGATGGATCGGGGAGCTGTTTTTT

CDR3 length: 15
clone size: NA
V gene: TRBV3-1/TRBV3-2
J gene: TRBJ2-7
D gene: NA
CDR3 protein: CASSHSSGSSYEQYF
CDR3 DNA: TGTGCCAGCAGCCACTCTAGTGGGAGCTCCTACGAGCAGTACTTC

CDR3 length: 15
clone size: once
V gene: TRBV5-1
J gene: TRBJ2-1
D gene: NA
CDR3 protein: CASSSEAGVSNEQFF
CDR3 DNA: TGCGCCAGCAGCTCTGAGGCAGGGGTTAGCAATGAGCAGTTCTTC

CDR3 length: 14
clone size: NA
V gene: TRBV5-6
J gene: TRBJ2-7
D gene: NA
CDR3 protein: CASSLDSYAYEQYF
CDR3 DNA: TGTGCCAGCAGCCTAGACAGCTATGCCTACGAGCAGTACTTC

CDR3 length: 17
clone size: NA
V gene: TRBV5-6
J gene: TRBJ2-1
D gene: TRBD1
CDR3 protein: CASSPQGAWTRYNEQFF
CDR3 DNA: TGTGCCAGCAGCCCCCAGGGGGCCTGGACTCGCTACAATGAGCAGTTCTTC

CDR3 length: 15
clone size: NA
V gene: TRBV5-8
J gene: TRBJ1-1
D gene: NA
CDR3 protein: CASSLKQGSGTEAFF
CDR3 DNA: TGTGCCAGCAGCCTGAAACAGGGCTCGGGCACTGAAGCTTTCTTT

CDR3 length: 14
clone size: NA
V gene: TRBV12-5
J gene: TRBJ2-2
D gene: NA
CDR3 protein: CASGNQGRGGELFF
CDR3 DNA: TGTGCTAGTGGGAACCAGGGGCGAGGCGGGGAGCTGTTTTTT

CDR3 length: 15
clone size: NA
V gene: TRBV9
J gene: TRBJ1-4
D gene: NA
CDR3 protein: CASSAGGGGGEKLFF
CDR3 DNA: TGTGCCAGCAGCGCCGGGGGAGGGGGAGGTGAAAAACTGTTTTTT

CDR3 length: 15
clone size: NA
V gene: TRBV2
J gene: TRBJ1-5
D gene: TRBD1
CDR3 protein: CASSELGQGFSSQHF
CDR3 DNA: TGTGCCAGCAGTGAATTGGGACAGGGGTTTTCGTCCCAGCATTTT

CDR3 length: 16
clone size: NA
V gene: TRBV25-1
J gene: TRBJ2-7
D gene: TRBD2
CDR3 protein: CASSELLAGGSYEQYF
CDR3 DNA: TGTGCCAGCAGTGAACTGCTGGCGGGAGGGTCCTACGAGCAGTACTTC

CDR3 length: 16
clone size: NA
V gene: TRBV5-1
J gene: TRBJ2-5
D gene: TRBD1
CDR3 protein: CASSLFPTGAQETQYF
CDR3 DNA: TGCGCCAGCAGCTTATTTCCAACAGGGGCCCAAGAGACCCAGTACTTC

CDR3 length: 15
clone size: few
V gene: TRBV30
J gene: TRBJ1-5
D gene: TRBD1
CDR3 protein: CAWSAGTGSNQPQHF
CDR3 DNA: TGTGCCTGGAGTGCCGGGACAGGGTCCAATCAGCCCCAGCATTTT

CDR3 length: 15
clone size: few
V gene: TRBV19
J gene: TRBJ2-7
D gene: NA
CDR3 protein: CASSTQQGGNYEQYF
CDR3 DNA: TGTGCCAGTAGTACACAACAGGGCGGAAACTACGAGCAGTACTTC

CDR3 length: 14
clone size: NA
V gene: TRBV28
J gene: TRBJ2-1
D gene: NA
CDR3 protein: CASSSLSENNEQFF
CDR3 DNA: TGTGCCAGCAGTTCCCTTAGCGAGAACAATGAGCAGTTCTTC

CDR3 length: 15
clone size: NA
V gene: TRBV7-9
J gene: TRBJ1-2
D gene: TRBD1
CDR3 protein: CASSPRDRGPYGYTF
CDR3 DNA: TGTGCCAGCAGCCCCCGGGACAGGGGGCCTTATGGCTACACCTTC

CDR3 length: 13
clone size: NA
V gene: TRBV12-3/TRBV12-4
J gene: TRBJ2-7
D gene: NA
CDR3 protein: CASSLGTVREQYF
CDR3 DNA: TGTGCCAGCAGTTTAGGGACAGTGCGAGAGCAGTACTTC

CDR3 length: 13
clone size: NA
V gene: TRBV7-3
J gene: TRBJ1-1
D gene: NA
CDR3 protein: CASSLTRDSEAFF
CDR3 DNA: TGTGCCAGCAGCCTCACCCGGGACTCTGAAGCTTTCTTT

CDR3 length: 14
clone size: NA
V gene: TRBV5-5
J gene: TRBJ2-3
D gene: NA
CDR3 protein: CASSSVYSTDTQYF
CDR3 DNA: TGTGCCAGCAGCTCGGTCTATAGCACAGATACGCAGTATTTT

CDR3 length: 12
clone size: NA
V gene: TRBV12-3/TRBV12-4
J gene: TRBJ1-1
D gene: NA
CDR3 protein: CASSLGQVEAFF
CDR3 DNA: TGTGCCAGCAGTTTAGGGCAGGTTGAAGCTTTCTTT

CDR3 length: 13
clone size: NA
V gene: TRBV4-1
J gene: TRBJ2-3
D gene: TRBD2
CDR3 protein: CASSLAATDTQYF
CDR3 DNA: TGCGCCAGCAGTCTAGCGGCCACAGATACGCAGTATTTT

CDR3 length: 15
clone size: NA
V gene: TRBV10-1
J gene: TRBJ2-7
D gene: TRBD1
CDR3 protein: CASSESRTGAYEQYF
CDR3 DNA: TGCGCCAGCAGTGAGTCGCGGACAGGGGCCTACGAGCAGTACTTC

CDR3 length: 16
clone size: NA
V gene: TRBV7-2
J gene: TRBJ1-2
D gene: TRBD1
CDR3 protein: CASSLGNRGNVGGYTF
CDR3 DNA: TGTGCCAGCAGCTTAGGAAACAGGGGAAATGTAGGTGGCTACACCTTC

CDR3 length: 16
clone size: few
V gene: TRBV5-4
J gene: TRBJ1-4
D gene: NA
CDR3 protein: CASSLYRPQGNEKLFF
CDR3 DNA: TGTGCCAGCAGCTTGTACAGGCCTCAGGGTAATGAAAAACTGTTTTTT

CDR3 length: 15
clone size: NA
V gene: TRBV5-6
J gene: TRBJ1-1
D gene: NA
CDR3 protein: CASSRRAGLNTEAFF
CDR3 DNA: TGTGCCAGCAGCCGCCGGGCAGGGCTGAACACTGAAGCTTTCTTT

CDR3 length: 14
clone size: once
V gene: TRBV19
J gene: TRBJ2-6
D gene: NA
CDR3 protein: CASNPGTGANVLTF
CDR3 DNA: TGTGCCAGTAACCCCGGGACTGGGGCCAACGTCCTGACTTTC

CDR3 length: 15
clone size: NA
V gene: TRBV5-1
J gene: TRBJ2-7
D gene: TRBD2
CDR3 protein: CASGLSSGATYEQYF
CDR3 DNA: TGCGCCAGCGGACTGTCTAGCGGGGCGACCTACGAGCAGTACTTC

CDR3 length: 15
clone size: NA
V gene: TRBV20-1
J gene: TRBJ1-2
D gene: NA
CDR3 protein: CSASMPSANRYGYTF
CDR3 DNA: TGCAGTGCTAGTATGCCAAGCGCGAATCGATATGGCTACACCTTC

CDR3 length: 14
clone size: NA
V gene: TRBV29-1
J gene: TRBJ1-1
D gene: NA
CDR3 protein: CSVVRGQLNTEAFF
CDR3 DNA: TGCAGCGTTGTACGAGGACAGCTGAACACTGAAGCTTTCTTT

CDR3 length: 15
clone size: NA
V gene: TRBV10-1
J gene: TRBJ1-5
D gene: NA
CDR3 protein: CASSPGQSLNQPQHF
CDR3 DNA: TGCGCCAGCAGCCCAGGACAGAGCCTGAATCAGCCCCAGCATTTT

CDR3 length: 15
clone size: NA
V gene: TRBV3-1/TRBV3-2
J gene: TRBJ1-5
D gene: NA
CDR3 protein: CASSQDARSSQPQHF
CDR3 DNA: TGTGCCAGCAGCCAAGACGCCAGGTCGAGTCAGCCCCAGCATTTT

CDR3 length: 13
clone size: NA
V gene: TRBV2
J gene: TRBJ2-4
D gene: NA
CDR3 protein: CASRSRAGNIQYF
CDR3 DNA: TGTGCCAGCAGGTCTCGGGCGGGAAACATTCAGTACTTC

CDR3 length: 15
clone size: NA
V gene: TRBV3-1/TRBV3-2
J gene: TRBJ1-5
D gene: TRBD1
CDR3 protein: CASSQGGQGDQPQHF
CDR3 DNA: TGTGCCAGCAGCCAAGGGGGGCAGGGGGATCAGCCCCAGCATTTT

CDR3 length: 15
clone size: NA
V gene: TRBV18
J gene: TRBJ1-6
D gene: NA
CDR3 protein: CASSPRQRDNSPLHF
CDR3 DNA: TGTGCCAGCTCCCCCCGACAGCGGGATAATTCACCCCTCCACTTT

CDR3 length: 15
clone size: few
V gene: TRBV10-2
J gene: TRBJ2-3
D gene: TRBD1
CDR3 protein: CASSRGTGGTDTQYF
CDR3 DNA: TGCGCCAGCAGTAGGGGGACAGGGGGCACAGATACGCAGTATTTT

CDR3 length: 13
clone size: NA
V gene: TRBV5-1
J gene: TRBJ2-5
D gene: NA
CDR3 protein: CASSVQRRETQYF
CDR3 DNA: TGCGCCAGCAGCGTTCAACGTCGGGAGACCCAGTACTTC

CDR3 length: 15
clone size: NA
V gene: TRBV5-5
J gene: TRBJ2-3
D gene: NA
CDR3 protein: CASSKGVGGTDTQYF
CDR3 DNA: TGTGCCAGCAGCAAAGGGGTAGGTGGGACAGATACGCAGTATTTT